This TCR beta chain was profiled in a study of blood T cell repertoires in COVID-19. Overall study context: Acute and convalescent COVID-19 samples came from the United States, Italy and Spain. Sources were T cells, B-cell-depleted T cells, or PBMCs; the material itself was cDNA or gDNA.

The CDR3 has 13 amino acids. V was clipped by 6 bases and J by 5 bases, with 10 bases between them. Germline loops: CDR1 SGHTA, CDR2 FQGNSA. This clone was observed a handful of times. Original analysis: Estimated nucleated cell counts came from reference gene primer amplification. Assay used: immunoSEQ multiplex PCR; TCRdb lists only in-frame clones, some missing. V, J and clone size are those of that table, while D and trimming were read from the DNA. Of hundreds of thousands of clones in the sample, roughly 90% were seen once. The chain is built from TRBV7-2 and TRBJ2-2, with D tentatively TRBD1 (6 bases). This TCR derives from a woman aged 25 to 39 with active or convalescent COVID-19. The sequenced material came from peripheral blood. CDR3 residues: CASSSDRTGELFF. The CDR3 nucleotides read TGTGCCAGCAGTAGCGACAGGACCGGGGAGCTGTTTTTT.